This T cell receptor (beta chain) was sequenced for a study of CD8 T cells in ankylosing spondylitis. Findings and limits, study-wide: Eight or nine highly homologous variants made up a TCR beta motif that seemed to typify ankylosing spondylitis blood. Significant enrichment of disease-linked clones was reportedly seen in matched ankylosing spondylitis synovial fluid.

This clonotype was detected only a few times. Its antigen is still unknown. Deletions cut 1 base from V and 6 bases from J, with 16 bases between. The CDR3 runs 16 residues. Germline lookup yields CDR1 SGHKS and CDR2 YYEKEE (reference sequence). Libraries of TCR beta came from quantitative 5'-RACE with molecular barcodes. TCRdb redid the calling of the 5' RACE reads with MiXCR, one entry per CDR3 protein. Of approximately 250,000 distinct CDR3 sequences in the sample, roughly 32% were seen once. The source of this sequence is a male donor with ankylosing spondylitis or in good health (not recorded which). The sequencing input was blood, either unsorted or a sorted T cell fraction (not recorded which). The V call is TRBV5-5, the J call TRBJ2-2, with a possible D match to TRBD1 (5 bases). CDR3 sequence reads: CASSLWMGRDPGELFF. The CDR3 bases are TGTGCCAGCAGCTTGTGGATGGGGCGCGACCCCGGGGAGCTGTTTTTT.